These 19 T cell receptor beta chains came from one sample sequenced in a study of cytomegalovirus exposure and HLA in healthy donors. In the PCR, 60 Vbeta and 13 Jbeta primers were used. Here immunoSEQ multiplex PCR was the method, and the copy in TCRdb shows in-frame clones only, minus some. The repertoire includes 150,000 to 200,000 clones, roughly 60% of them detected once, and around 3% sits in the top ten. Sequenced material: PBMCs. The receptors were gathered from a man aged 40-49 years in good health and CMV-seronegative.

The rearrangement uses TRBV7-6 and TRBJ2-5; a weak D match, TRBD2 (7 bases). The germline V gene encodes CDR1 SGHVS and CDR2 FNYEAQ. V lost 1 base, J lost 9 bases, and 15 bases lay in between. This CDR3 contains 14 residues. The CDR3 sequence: CASSLEGGSAAQYF. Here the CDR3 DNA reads TGTGCCAGCAGCTTAGAGGGGGGGAGTGCAGCCCAGTACTTC.

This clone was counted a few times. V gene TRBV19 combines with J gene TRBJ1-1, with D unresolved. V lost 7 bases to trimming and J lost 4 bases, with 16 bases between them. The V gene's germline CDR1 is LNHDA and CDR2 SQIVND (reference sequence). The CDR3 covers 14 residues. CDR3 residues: CASTVFGSATEAFF. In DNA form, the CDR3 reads TGTGCCAGTACCGTCTTCGGGAGTGCCACTGAAGCTTTCTTT. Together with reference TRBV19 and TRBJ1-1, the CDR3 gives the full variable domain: DGGITQSPKYLFRKEGQNVTLSCEQNLNHDAMYWYRQDPGQGLRLIYYSQIVNDFQKGDIAEGYSVSREKKESFPLTVTSAQKNPTAFYLCASTVFGSATEAFFGQGTRLTVV.

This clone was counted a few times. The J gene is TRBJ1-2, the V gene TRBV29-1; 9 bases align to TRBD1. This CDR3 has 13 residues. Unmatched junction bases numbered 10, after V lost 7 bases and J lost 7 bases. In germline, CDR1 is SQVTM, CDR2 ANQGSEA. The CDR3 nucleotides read TGCAGCGCCCTTAGGGACAGGGAGTCTGGCTACACCTTC. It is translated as CSALRDRESGYTF.

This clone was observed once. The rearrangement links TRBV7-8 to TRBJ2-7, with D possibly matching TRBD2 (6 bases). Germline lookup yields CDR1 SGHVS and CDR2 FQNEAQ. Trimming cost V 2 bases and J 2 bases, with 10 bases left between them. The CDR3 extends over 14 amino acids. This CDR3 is CASSLLAQPYEQYF. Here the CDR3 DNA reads TGTGCCAGCAGCTTACTAGCGCAACCCTACGAGCAGTACTTC.

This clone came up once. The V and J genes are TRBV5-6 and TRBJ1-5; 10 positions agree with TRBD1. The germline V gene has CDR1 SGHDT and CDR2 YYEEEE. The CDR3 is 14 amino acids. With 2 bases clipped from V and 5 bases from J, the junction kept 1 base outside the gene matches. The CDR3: CASSFGTGDQPQHF. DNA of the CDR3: TGTGCCAGCAGCTTTGGGACAGGGGATCAGCCCCAGCATTTT.

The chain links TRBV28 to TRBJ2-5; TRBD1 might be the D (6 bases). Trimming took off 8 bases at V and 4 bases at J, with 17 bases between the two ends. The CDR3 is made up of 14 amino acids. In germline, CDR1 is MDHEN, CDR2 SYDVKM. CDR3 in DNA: TGTGCCAGCGGACTTGGGGCAGGGGCAGAGACCCAGTACTTC. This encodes CASGLGAGAETQYF.

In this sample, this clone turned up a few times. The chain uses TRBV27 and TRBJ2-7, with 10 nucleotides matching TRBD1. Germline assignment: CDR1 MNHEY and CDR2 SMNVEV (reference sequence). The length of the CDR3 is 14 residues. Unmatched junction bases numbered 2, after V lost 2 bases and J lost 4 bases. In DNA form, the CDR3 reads TGTGCCAGCAGTTTAGGGGACAGGGGTTACGAGCAGTACTTC. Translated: CASSLGDRGYEQYF.

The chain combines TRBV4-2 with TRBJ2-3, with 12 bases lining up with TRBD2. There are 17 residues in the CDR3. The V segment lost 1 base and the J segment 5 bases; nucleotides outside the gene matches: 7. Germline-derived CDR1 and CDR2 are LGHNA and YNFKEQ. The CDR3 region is CASSQGSLLAGGDTQYF. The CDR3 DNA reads TGTGCCAGCAGCCAAGGATCCTTACTAGCGGGGGGAGATACGCAGTATTTT.

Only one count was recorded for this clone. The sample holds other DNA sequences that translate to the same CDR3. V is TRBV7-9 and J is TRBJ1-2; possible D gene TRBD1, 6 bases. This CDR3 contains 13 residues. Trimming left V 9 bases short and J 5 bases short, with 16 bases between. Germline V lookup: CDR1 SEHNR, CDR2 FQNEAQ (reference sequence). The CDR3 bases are TGTGCCAGTAGCCCGGGGACATTGTATGGCTACACCTTC. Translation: CASSPGTLYGYTF.

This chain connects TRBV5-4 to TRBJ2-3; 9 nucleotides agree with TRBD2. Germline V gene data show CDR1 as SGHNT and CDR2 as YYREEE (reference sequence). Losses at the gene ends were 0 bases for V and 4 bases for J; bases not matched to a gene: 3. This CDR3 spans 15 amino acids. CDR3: CASSLAGGGADTQYF. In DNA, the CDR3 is TGTGCCAGCAGCTTGGCCGGCGGGGGGGCAGATACGCAGTATTTT.

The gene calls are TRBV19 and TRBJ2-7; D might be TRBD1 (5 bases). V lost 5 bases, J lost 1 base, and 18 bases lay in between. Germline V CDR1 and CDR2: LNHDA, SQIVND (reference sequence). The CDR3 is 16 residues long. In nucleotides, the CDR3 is TGTGCCAGTAGTCCCCCCCGAAGGGGTTCTTCCTACGAGCAGTACTTC. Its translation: CASSPPRRGSSYEQYF.

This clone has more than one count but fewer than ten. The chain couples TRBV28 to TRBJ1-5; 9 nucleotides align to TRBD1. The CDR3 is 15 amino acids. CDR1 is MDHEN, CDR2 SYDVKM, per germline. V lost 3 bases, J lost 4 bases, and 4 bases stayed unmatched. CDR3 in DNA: TGTGCCAGCAGTTTTAGGGGACAGGGTAATCAGCCCCAGCATTTT. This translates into CASSFRGQGNQPQHF.

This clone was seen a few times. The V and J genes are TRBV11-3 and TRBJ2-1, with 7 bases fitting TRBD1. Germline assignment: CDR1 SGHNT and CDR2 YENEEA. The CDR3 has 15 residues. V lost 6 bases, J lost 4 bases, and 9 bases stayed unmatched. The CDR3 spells CASSLRQGLYNEQFF. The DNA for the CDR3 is TGTGCCAGCAGTCTGCGACAGGGCTTATACAATGAGCAGTTCTTC.

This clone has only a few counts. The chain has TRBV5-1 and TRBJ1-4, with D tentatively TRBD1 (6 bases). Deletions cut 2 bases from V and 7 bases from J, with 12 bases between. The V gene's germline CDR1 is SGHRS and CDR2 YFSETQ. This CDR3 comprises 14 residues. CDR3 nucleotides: TGCGCCAGCAGCTTACAGGGTCAGGGTGAAAAACTGTTTTTT. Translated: CASSLQGQGEKLFF.

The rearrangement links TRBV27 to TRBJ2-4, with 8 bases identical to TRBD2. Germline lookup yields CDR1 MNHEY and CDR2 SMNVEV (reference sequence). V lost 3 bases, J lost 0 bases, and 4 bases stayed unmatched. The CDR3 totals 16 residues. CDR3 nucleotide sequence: TGTGCCAGCAGTTTCGGACTAGCTGTAGCCAAAAACATTCAGTACTTC. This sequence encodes CASSFGLAVAKNIQYF.

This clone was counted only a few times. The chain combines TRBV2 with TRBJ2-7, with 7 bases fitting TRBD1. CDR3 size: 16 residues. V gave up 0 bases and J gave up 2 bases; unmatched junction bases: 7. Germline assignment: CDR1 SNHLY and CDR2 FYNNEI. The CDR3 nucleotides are TGTGCCAGCAGTGAAGCCTGGGGACAGCCCACCTACGAGCAGTACTTC. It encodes CASSEAWGQPTYEQYF. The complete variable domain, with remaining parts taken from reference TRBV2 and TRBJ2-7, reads EPEVTQTPSHQVTQMGQEVILRCVPISNHLYFYWYRQILGQKVEFLVSFYNNEISEKSEIFDDQFSVERPDGSNFTLKIRSTKLEDSAMYFCASSEAWGQPTYEQYFGPGTRLTVT.

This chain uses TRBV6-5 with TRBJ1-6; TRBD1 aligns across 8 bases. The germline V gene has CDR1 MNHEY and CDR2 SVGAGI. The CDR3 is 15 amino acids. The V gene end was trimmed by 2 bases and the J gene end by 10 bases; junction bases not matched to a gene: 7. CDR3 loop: CASSYTPRQGSPLHF. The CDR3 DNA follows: TGTGCCAGCAGTTACACACCAAGACAGGGGTCACCCCTCCACTTT.

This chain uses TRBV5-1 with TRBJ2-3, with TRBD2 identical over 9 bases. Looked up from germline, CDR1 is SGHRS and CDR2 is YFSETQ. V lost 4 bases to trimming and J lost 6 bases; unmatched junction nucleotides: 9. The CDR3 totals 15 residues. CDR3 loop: CASSPLAGLGDTQYF. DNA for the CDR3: TGCGCCAGCAGCCCTCTAGCGGGACTAGGCGATACGCAGTATTTT.

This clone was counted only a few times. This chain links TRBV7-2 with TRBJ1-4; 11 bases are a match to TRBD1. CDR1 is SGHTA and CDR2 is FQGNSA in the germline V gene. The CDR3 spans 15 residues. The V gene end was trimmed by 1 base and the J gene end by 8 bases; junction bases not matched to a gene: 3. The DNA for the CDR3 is TGTGCCAGCAGCTTAGGGGACAGGGGGGGAGAAAAACTGTTTTTT. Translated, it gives CASSLGDRGGEKLFF.